A single sample is the source of the 5 T cell receptor beta chains below, sequenced in a study of cytomegalovirus exposure and HLA in healthy donors. The PCR ran on 60 Vbeta and 13 Jbeta primers. The data were produced by immunoSEQ multiplex PCR, yet TCRdb's version contains in-frame clones alone and is incomplete. The table shows 100,000 to 150,000 clones, with approximately 10% occurring only once. Sequencing was carried out using PBMCs. The origin of the receptors is a woman aged 18-35 years in good health and CMV-seropositive.

The gene calls are TRBV6-6 and TRBJ1-1; D unclear. This CDR3 region has 15 residues. Germline assignment: CDR1 MNHNY and CDR2 SVGAGI (reference sequence). Trimming pared 4 bases from V and 2 bases from J, leaving 14 bases between. The CDR3 protein is CASSWTKAGNTEAFF. The CDR3 DNA reads as TGTGCCAGCAGTTGGACGAAAGCGGGCAACACTGAAGCTTTCTTT.

In its sample, this clone was seen a few times. A far more abundant clone sits one base away, making this likely a read error. Other DNA sequences in the same sample also yield this CDR3. This sequence joins TRBV4-1 and TRBJ2-6; D might be TRBD1 (5 bases). Trimming removed 3 bases from V and 0 bases from J, with 6 bases in between. The CDR3 is 15 amino acids. Germline V gene lookup returns CDR1 MGHRA and CDR2 YSYEKL. The CDR3 sequence: CASSQDNSGANVLTF. CDR3 bases: TGCGCCAGCAGCCAGGACAACTCTGGGGCCAACGTCCTGACTTTC.

The V gene is TRBV7-3, the J gene TRBJ2-1, with a possible D match to TRBD2 (6 bases). The CDR3 has 13 amino acids. V was pared by 8 bases and J by 9 bases, with 17 bases between. Germline CDR1 is SGHTA and CDR2 is FQGTGA. DNA for the CDR3: TGTGCCAGCTCCCGCTTACTAGCAGGTGAGCAGTTCTTC. Translating gives CASSRLLAGEQFF.

This clone was observed a handful of times. The chain links TRBV28 to TRBJ2-5, with 8 bases fitting TRBD1. The CDR3 is made up of 12 amino acids. Germline V gene data show CDR1 as MDHEN and CDR2 as SYDVKM. J lost 7 bases, V lost 10 bases, and 8 bases had no gene match. The CDR3 spells CATSGGAGTQYF. DNA of the CDR3: TGTGCCACTTCAGGGGGCGCGGGGACCCAGTACTTC.

A few counts support this clone. The chain employs TRBV9 and TRBJ2-1; D might be TRBD2 (5 bases). The ends were cut back, 3 bases at V and 0 bases at J, with 10 bases in the middle. Germline CDR1 is SGDLS and CDR2 is YYNGEE. This CDR3 has 15 residues. The CDR3 here is CASSAGGSSYNEQFF. The CDR3, as DNA: TGTGCCAGCAGCGCCGGAGGAAGCTCCTACAATGAGCAGTTCTTC.